Judged by abundance, the clone carrying this TCR beta chain is medium-sized (0.01 to 0.1%). Its antigen is still unknown. No treatment of any kind had been given to any patient before thyroid surgery. The data stem from a study of metastatic and nonmetastatic thyroid tumors. As for the study in general: Thyroid patients, malignant and benign, had repertoires compared across blood and tumor or nodule tissue.

In the source study's methods: The authors used CDR3 differences across clinicopathological groups to build a distant-metastasis classifier for papillary thyroid cancer. TCRdb re-clonotyped the PCR reads via MiXCR. These V and J calls originate from TCRdb's pipeline instead of the authors' own analysis. The sample records roughly 7,000 clones, under 45% being singletons. Study results and limitations: According to reports, the diversity of TCR beta was significantly higher in malignant thyroid tumors than in benign nodules, and this held in both blood and tumor samples.

Germline V gene sequence: CDR1 SGHVS, CDR2 FNYEAQ. Trimming removed 2 bases at V and 0 bases at J, with 14 bases between. The CDR3 covers 17 residues. The TCR sequence derives from a female donor with papillary thyroid cancer or a benign thyroid nodule (not recorded which). Some clones in this sample may be carry-over from other donors' samples. Sequenced input: tumor tissue. The chain employs TRBV7-6 and TRBJ1-5; D remains ambiguous. The CDR3: CASSLLPTGDSNQPQHF. DNA for the CDR3: TGTGCCAGCAGCTTATTACCCACCGGGGATAGCAATCAGCCCCAGCATTTT.